This T cell receptor (beta chain) was observed in a study of blood T cell repertoires in COVID-19. Source study methods: Amplifying reference gene primers gave estimates of nucleated cell counts. TCRdb keeps only in-frame clones here, not all; method: immunoSEQ multiplex PCR. Clonal size and the V and J genes are those of that table, whereas D and trimming came from the DNA. The sample lists about 480,000 clones, 88% occurring once. This sequence was found in a woman in her 40s who had recovered from COVID-19. Sequencing was carried out using PBMCs or T cells enriched from blood (not recorded which).

CDR3 sequence: CASSLGLAGMYNEQFF. The CDR3 DNA sequence: TGTGCCAGTAGCCTTGGACTAGCGGGCATGTACAATGAGCAGTTCTTC. The chain links TRBV19 to TRBJ2-1; 11 bases fit TRBD2. The trim removed 6 bases at V and 4 bases at J, leaving 8 bases unmatched. Looked up from germline, CDR1 is LNHDA and CDR2 is SQIVND (reference sequence). There are 16 residues in the CDR3.